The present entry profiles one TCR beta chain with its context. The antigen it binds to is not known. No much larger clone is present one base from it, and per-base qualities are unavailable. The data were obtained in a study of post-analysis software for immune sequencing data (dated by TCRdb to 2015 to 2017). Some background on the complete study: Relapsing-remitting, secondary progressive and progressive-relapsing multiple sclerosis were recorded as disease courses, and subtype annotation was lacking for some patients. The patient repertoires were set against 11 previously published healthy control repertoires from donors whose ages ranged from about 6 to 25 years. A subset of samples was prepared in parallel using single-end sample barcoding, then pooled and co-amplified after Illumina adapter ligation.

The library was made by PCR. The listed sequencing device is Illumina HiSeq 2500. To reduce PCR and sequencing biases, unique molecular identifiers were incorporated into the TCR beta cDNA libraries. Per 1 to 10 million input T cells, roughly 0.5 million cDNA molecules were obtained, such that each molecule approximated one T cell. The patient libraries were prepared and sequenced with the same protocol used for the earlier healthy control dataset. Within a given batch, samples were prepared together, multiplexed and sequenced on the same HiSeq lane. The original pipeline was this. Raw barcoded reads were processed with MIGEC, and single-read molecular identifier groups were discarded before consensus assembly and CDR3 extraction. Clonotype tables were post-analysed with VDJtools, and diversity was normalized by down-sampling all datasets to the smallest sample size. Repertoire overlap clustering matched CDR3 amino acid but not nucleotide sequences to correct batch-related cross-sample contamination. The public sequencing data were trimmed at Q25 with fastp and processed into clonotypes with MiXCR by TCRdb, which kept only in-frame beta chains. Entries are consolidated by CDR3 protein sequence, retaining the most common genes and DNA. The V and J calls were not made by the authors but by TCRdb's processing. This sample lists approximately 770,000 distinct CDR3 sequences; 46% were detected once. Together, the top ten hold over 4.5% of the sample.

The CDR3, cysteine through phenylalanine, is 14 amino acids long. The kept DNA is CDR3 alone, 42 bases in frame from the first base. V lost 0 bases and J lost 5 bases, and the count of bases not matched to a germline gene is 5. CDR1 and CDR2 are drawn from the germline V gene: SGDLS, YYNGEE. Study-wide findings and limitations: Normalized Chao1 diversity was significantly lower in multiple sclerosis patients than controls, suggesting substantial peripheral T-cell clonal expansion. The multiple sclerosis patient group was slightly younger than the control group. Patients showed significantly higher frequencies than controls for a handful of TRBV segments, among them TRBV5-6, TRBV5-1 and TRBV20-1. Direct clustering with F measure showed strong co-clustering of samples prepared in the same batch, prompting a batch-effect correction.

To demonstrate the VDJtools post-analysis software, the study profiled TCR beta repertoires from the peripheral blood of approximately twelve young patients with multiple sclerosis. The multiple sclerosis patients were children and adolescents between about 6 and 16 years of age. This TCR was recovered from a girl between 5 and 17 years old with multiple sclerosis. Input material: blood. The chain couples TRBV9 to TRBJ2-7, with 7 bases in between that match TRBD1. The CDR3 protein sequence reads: CASSVEARGNEQYF. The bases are TGTGCCAGCAGCGTAGAGGCCAGGGGGAACGAGCAGTACTTC.